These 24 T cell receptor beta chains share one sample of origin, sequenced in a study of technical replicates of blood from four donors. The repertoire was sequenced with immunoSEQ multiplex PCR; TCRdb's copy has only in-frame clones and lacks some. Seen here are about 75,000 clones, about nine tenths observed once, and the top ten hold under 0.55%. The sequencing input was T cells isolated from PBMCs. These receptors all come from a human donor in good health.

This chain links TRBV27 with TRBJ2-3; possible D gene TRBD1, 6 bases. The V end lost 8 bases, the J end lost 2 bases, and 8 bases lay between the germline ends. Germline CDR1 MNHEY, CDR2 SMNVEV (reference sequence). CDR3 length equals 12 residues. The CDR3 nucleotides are TGTGCCAGCTGGGGGCACACAGATACGCAGTATTTT. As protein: CASWGHTDTQYF.

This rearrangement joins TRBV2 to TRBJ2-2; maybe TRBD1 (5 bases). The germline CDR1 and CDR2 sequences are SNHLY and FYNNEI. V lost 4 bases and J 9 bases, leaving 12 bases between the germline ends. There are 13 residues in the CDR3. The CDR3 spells CASSGGDVRELFF. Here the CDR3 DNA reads TGTGCCAGCAGTGGGGGCGACGTAAGGGAGCTGTTTTTT.

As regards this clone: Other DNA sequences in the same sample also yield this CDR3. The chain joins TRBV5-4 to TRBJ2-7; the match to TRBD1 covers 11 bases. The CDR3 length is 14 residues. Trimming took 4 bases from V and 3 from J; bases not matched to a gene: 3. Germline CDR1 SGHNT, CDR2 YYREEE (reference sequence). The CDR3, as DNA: TGTGCCAGCAGCCCCGGGACAGGGGGCTACGAGCAGTACTTC. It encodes CASSPGTGGYEQYF.

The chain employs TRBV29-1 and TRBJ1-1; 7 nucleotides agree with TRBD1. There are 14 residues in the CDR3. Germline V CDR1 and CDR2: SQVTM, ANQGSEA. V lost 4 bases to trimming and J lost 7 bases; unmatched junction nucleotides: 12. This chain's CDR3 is CSVGGIQGTVEAFF. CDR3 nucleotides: TGCAGCGTTGGGGGAATACAGGGGACAGTTGAAGCTTTCTTT. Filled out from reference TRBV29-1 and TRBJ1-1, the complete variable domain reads SAVISQKPSRDICQRGTSLTIQCQVDSQVTMMFWYRQQPGQSLTLIATANQGSEATYESGFVIDKFPISRPNLTFSTLTVSNMSPEDSSIYLCSVGGIQGTVEAFFGQGTRLTVV.

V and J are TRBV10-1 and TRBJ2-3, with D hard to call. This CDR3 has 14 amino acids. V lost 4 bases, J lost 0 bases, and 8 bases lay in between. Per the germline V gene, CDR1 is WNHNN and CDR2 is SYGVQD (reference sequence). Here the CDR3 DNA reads TGCGCCAGCAGTGCCTTCGGTAGCACAGATACGCAGTATTTT. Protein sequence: CASSAFGSTDTQYF.

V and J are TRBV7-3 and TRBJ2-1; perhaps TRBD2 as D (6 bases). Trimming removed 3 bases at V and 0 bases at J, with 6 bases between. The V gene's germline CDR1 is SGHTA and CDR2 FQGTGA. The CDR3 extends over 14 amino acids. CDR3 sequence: CASSLTSSYNEQFF. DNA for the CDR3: TGTGCCAGCAGCTTGACTAGCTCCTACAATGAGCAGTTCTTC.

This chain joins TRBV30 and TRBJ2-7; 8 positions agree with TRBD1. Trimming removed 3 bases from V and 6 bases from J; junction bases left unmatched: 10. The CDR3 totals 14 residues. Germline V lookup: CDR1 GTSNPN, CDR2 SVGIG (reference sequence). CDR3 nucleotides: TGTGCCTGGAGGCAGGACAGGGTACCTGCCGAGCAGTACTTC. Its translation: CAWRQDRVPAEQYF.

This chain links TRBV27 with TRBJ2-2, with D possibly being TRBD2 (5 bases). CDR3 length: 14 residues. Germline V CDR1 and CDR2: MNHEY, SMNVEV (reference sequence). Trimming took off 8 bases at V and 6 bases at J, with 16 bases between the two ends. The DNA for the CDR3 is TGTGCCAGCTCGATAGCGATGGTGGCCGGGGAGCTGTTTTTT. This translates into CASSIAMVAGELFF.

The CDR3: CASSLRGARGNTIYF. Here the CDR3 DNA reads TGTGCCAGCAGTTTACGGGGGGCGCGTGGAAACACCATATATTTT. The chain uses TRBV28 and TRBJ1-3, with a tentative D call TRBD1 (6 bases). The CDR3 extends over 15 amino acids. V lost 2 bases and J lost 3, with 11 bases in between. From germline, CDR1 is MDHEN and CDR2 SYDVKM. Using reference TRBV28 and TRBJ1-3 for the parts outside the CDR3, the full variable domain is DVKVTQSSRYLVKRTGEKVFLECVQDMDHENMFWYRQDPGLGLRLIYFSYDVKMKEKGDIPEGYSVSREKKERFSLILESASTNQTSMYLCASSLRGARGNTIYFGEGSWLTVV.

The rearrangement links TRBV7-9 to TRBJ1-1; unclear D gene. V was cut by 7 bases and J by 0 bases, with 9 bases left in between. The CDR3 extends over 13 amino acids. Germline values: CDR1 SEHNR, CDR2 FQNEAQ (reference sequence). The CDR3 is CASKGLLNTEAFF. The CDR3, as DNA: TGTGCCAGCAAAGGACTTTTGAACACTGAAGCTTTCTTT.

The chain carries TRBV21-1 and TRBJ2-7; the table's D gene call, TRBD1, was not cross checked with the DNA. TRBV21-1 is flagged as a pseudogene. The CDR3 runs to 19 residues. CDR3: CASSFPPGQGVPHFYEQYF. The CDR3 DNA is TGTGCCAGCAGCTTTCCGCCCGGACAGGGAGTCCCCCACTTCTACGAGCAGTACTTC.

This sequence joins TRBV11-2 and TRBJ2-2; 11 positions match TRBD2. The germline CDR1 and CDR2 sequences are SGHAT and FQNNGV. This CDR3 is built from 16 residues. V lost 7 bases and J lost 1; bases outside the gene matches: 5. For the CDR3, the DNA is TGTGCCAGCACTCTAGCGGGAGGTCAGAACACCGGGGAGCTGTTTTTT. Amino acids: CASTLAGGQNTGELFF.

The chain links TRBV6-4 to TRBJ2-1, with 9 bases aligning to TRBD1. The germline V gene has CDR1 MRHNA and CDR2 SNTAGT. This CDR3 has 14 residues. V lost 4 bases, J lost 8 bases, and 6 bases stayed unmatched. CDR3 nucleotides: TGTGCCAGCAGTGCCAGGACAGGGGATGATGAGCAGTTCTTC. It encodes CASSARTGDDEQFF.

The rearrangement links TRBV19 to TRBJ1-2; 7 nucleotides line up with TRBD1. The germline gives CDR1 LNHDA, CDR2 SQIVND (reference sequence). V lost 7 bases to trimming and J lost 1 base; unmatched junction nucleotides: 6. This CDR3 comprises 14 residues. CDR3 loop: CASNPTGSNYGYTF. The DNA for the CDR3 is TGTGCCAGTAACCCGACAGGGAGTAACTATGGCTACACCTTC.

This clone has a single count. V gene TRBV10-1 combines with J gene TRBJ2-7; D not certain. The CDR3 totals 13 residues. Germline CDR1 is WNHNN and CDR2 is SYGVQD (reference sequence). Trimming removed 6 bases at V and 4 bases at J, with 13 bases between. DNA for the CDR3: TGCGCCAGCAGGGTGGGCCTGATATACGAGCAGTACTTC. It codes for CASRVGLIYEQYF.

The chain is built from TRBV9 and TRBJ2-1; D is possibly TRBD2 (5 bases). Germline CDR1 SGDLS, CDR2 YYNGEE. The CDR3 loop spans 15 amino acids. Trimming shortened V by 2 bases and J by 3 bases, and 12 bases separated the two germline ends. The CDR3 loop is CASSVTEGDYNEQFF. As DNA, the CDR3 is TGTGCCAGCAGCGTGACTGAGGGAGACTACAATGAGCAGTTCTTC.

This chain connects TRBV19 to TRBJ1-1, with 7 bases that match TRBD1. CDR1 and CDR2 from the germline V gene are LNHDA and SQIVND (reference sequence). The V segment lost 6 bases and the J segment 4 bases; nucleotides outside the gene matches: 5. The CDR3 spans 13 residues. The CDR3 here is CASSRQGGTEAFF. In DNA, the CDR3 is TGTGCCAGTAGCCGACAGGGCGGCACTGAAGCTTTCTTT.

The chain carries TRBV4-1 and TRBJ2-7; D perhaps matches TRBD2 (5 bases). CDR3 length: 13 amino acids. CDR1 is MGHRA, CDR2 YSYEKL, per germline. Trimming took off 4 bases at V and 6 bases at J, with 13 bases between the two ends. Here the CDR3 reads CASSRGLWGEQYF. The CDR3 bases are TGCGCCAGCAGCCGTGGACTCTGGGGCGAGCAGTACTTC.

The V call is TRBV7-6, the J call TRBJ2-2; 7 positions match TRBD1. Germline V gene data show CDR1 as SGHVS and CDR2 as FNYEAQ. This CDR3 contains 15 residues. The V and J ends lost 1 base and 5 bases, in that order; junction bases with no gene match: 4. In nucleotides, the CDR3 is TGTGCCAGCAGCTTAGTAGTCAGGGGGACCGGGGAGCTGTTTTTT. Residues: CASSLVVRGTGELFF.

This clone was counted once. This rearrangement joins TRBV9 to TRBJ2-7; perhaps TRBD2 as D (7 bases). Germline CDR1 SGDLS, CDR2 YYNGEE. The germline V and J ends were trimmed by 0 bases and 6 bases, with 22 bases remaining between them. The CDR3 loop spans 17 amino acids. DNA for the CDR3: TGTGCCAGCAGCGTAGCTGATTGGGGGGGGCGCGGTTCCGAGCAGTACTTC. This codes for CASSVADWGGRGSEQYF.

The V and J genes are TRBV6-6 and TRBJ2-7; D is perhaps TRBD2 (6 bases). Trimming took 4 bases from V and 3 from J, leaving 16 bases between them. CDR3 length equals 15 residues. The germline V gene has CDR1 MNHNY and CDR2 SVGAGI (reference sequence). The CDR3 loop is CASSSPRGGRYEQYF. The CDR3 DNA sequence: TGTGCCAGCAGTTCCCCCCGCGGAGGGCGCTACGAGCAGTACTTC.

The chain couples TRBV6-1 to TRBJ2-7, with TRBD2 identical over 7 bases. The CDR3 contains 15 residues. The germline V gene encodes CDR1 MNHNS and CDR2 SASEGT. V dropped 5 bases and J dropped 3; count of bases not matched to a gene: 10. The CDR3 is CASSPGGLGFYEQYF. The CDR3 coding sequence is TGTGCCAGCAGTCCGGGGGGACTTGGGTTCTACGAGCAGTACTTC.

CDR3 in amino acids: CASSYSWQATQFF. The CDR3 DNA sequence: TGTGCCAGCAGTTACTCATGGCAGGCAACGCAGTTCTTC. The chain carries TRBV6-5 and TRBJ2-1; no clear D. V shed 0 bases and J shed 12 bases, with 12 bases lying between them. Per germline, CDR1 MNHEY and CDR2 SVGAGI. The CDR3 contains 13 residues.

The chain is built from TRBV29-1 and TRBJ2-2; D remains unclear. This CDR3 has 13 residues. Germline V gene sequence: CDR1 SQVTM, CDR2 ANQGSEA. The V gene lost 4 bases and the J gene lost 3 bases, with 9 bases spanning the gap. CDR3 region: CSVGSTYTGELFF. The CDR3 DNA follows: TGCAGCGTTGGGTCTACCTACACCGGGGAGCTGTTTTTT.